One sample yielded the 8 T cell receptor beta chains listed below, sequenced in a study of early T cells in non-severe SARS-CoV-2 infection. Each CDR3 protein is one row after TCRdb ran MiXCR on the 5' RACE reads. The sample shows under 75,000 distinct CDR3 sequences, less than 15% of them seen only once. The sequenced material came from whole blood. Source of these receptors: an adult who was a healthcare worker with PCR-confirmed SARS-CoV-2 infection or an uninfected control (not recorded which).

This clonotype was recorded at least ten times. CDR3 bases: TGTGCCAGCAGCTTAGCCAGCGGGAGTTTCGGTGAGCAGTTCTTC. Protein sequence: CASSLASGSFGEQFF. This rearrangement joins TRBV11-2 to TRBJ2-1; TRBD2 matches 8 bases. This CDR3 spans 15 amino acids. The V and J ends lost 1 base and 9 bases, in that order; junction bases with no gene match: 8. Germline V gene sequence: CDR1 SGHAT, CDR2 FQNNGV.

The genes are TRBV6-2 or TRBV6-3 and TRBJ2-4; no firm D call. Germline loops: CDR1 MNHEY, CDR2 SVGEGT. This CDR3 comprises 17 residues. Trimming took 6 bases from V and 9 from J, leaving 27 bases between them. This CDR3 is CASRKAELGSPEGIQYF. The CDR3 bases are TGTGCCAGCAGGAAGGCCGAATTGGGAAGCCCCGAAGGCATTCAGTACTTC.

The rearrangement links TRBV20-1 to TRBJ2-3, with D possibly matching TRBD2 (5 bases). The CDR3 sequence is 12 residues long. CDR1 is DFQATT, CDR2 SNEGSKA, per germline (reference sequence). CDR3 amino acids: CSRASGKDTQYF. For the CDR3, the DNA is TGCAGCCGCGCTTCGGGGAAGGATACGCAGTATTTT.

This clonotype came up a few times. The V and J genes are TRBV27 and TRBJ2-7, with 7 positions matching TRBD1. J lost 2 bases, V lost 4 bases, and 8 bases had no gene match. The CDR3 spans 15 residues. The germline CDR1 and CDR2 sequences are MNHEY and SMNVEV (reference sequence). CDR3 region: CASSYRGQRAYEQYF. CDR3 coding DNA: TGTGCCAGCAGTTATCGGGGACAGCGAGCCTACGAGCAGTACTTC.

This clonotype was observed a handful of times. This rearrangement joins TRBV27 to TRBJ2-1; D is undetermined. The CDR3 loop spans 15 amino acids. The V gene's germline CDR1 is MNHEY and CDR2 SMNVEV (reference sequence). Trimming pared 6 bases from V and 0 bases from J, leaving 12 bases between. The CDR3 loop is CASSWSASSYNEQFF. CDR3 sequence (DNA): TGTGCCAGCAGCTGGAGCGCTAGCTCCTACAATGAGCAGTTCTTC.

This chain connects TRBV29-1 to TRBJ2-4, with TRBD1 identical over 8 bases. The CDR3 contains 12 residues. V shed 7 bases and J 6 bases; nucleotides not matched to a gene: 5. Germline loops: CDR1 SQVTM, CDR2 ANQGSEA. The CDR3 protein is CSAGTGINIQYF. CDR3 DNA: TGCAGCGCTGGGACAGGAATAAACATTCAGTACTTC.

This clonotype was seen many times. The V and J genes are TRBV18 and TRBJ2-1; D gene uncertain. This CDR3 has 13 residues. Deletions cut 0 bases from V and 8 bases from J, with 8 bases between. Germline V gene lookup returns CDR1 KGHSH and CDR2 LQKENI. The CDR3 here is CASSPPWVDEQFF. Written as DNA, the CDR3 is TGTGCCAGCTCACCACCGTGGGTCGATGAGCAGTTCTTC.

This rearrangement joins TRBV4-1 to TRBJ2-7; D gene ambiguous. CDR3 size: 16 residues. Per the germline V gene, CDR1 is MGHRA and CDR2 is YSYEKL. Trimming shortened V by 1 base and J by 3 bases, and 16 bases separated the two germline ends. CDR3: CASSQADRQPGYEQYF. The CDR3 DNA is TGCGCCAGCAGCCAAGCCGACCGGCAGCCGGGCTACGAGCAGTACTTC.